This T cell receptor (beta chain) was sequenced for a study of blood T cell repertoires in COVID-19. Under the authors' procedure: Counts of nucleated cells, estimated from reference gene primer amplification, were obtained. Produced via immunoSEQ multiplex PCR; TCRdb's table is partial and in-frame only. V, J and clone size are taken as reported in that table, and D and trimming were inferred from the DNA itself. Seen here are 100,000 or so clones, around 84% observed once, and the top ten hold around 13%. There are 14 residues in the CDR3. Per the germline V gene, CDR1 is MDHEN and CDR2 is SYDVKM. After removal of 10 bases from V and 7 bases from J, the junction contained 11 bases not matched to a gene.

The source material was peripheral blood. The TCR originated in a woman in her fifties or sixties in a cohort sampled during active or convalescent COVID-19. V gene TRBV28 combines with J gene TRBJ2-1; 9 nucleotides align to TRBD2. DNA of the CDR3: TGTGCCACCACCGGGCTAGCGGGATCTAATGAGCAGTTCTTC. Translation: CATTGLAGSNEQFF.